This T cell receptor (beta chain) comes out of a study of shared clonotypes between healthy human individuals. Study-level background: For every donor, three CD4 naive, three CD4 memory, two CD8 naive and one CD8 memory plates were used.

The genomic DNA of each subset was split evenly across several immunoSEQ plates. Measured with immunoSEQ multiplex PCR; TCRdb has only the in-frame clones, and not every one. The table lists some 2 million clones, about 95% of them singletons. Study-wide findings and caveats: Generation probability values for non-shared clonotypes were lower than those for clonotypes shared by all four donors. Sampling used blood alone; tissue repertoires probably differ.

Concerning this clone: Its antigen is currently unknown.

Naivety among CD8 cells was defined by CD45RO negativity and positive CCR7 selection, thereby excluding terminally differentiated effector memory CD45RA+ cells. The source of this sequence is a man aged 18-30 years in good health. The sequenced sample consisted of naive CD8+ T cells sorted from blood.

CDR3 region: CASSPQGEQETQYF. The DNA for the CDR3 is TGCGCCAGCAGCCCGCAAGGGGAACAAGAGACCCAGTACTTC. This chain joins TRBV5-1 and TRBJ2-5; D perhaps matches TRBD1 (5 bases). V lost 4 bases and J lost 2, with 12 bases in between. Germline CDR1 SGHRS, CDR2 YFSETQ. There are 14 residues in the CDR3.